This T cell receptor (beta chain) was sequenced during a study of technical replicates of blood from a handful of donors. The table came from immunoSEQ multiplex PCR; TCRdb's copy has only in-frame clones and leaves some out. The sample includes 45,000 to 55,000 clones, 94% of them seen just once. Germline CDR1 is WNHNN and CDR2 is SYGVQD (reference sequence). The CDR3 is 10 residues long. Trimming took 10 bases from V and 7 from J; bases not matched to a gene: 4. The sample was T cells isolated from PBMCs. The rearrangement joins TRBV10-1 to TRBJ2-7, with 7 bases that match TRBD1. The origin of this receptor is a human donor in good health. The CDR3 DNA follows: TGCGCCATATTCAGGGGGGAGCAGTACTTC. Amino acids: CAIFRGEQYF.